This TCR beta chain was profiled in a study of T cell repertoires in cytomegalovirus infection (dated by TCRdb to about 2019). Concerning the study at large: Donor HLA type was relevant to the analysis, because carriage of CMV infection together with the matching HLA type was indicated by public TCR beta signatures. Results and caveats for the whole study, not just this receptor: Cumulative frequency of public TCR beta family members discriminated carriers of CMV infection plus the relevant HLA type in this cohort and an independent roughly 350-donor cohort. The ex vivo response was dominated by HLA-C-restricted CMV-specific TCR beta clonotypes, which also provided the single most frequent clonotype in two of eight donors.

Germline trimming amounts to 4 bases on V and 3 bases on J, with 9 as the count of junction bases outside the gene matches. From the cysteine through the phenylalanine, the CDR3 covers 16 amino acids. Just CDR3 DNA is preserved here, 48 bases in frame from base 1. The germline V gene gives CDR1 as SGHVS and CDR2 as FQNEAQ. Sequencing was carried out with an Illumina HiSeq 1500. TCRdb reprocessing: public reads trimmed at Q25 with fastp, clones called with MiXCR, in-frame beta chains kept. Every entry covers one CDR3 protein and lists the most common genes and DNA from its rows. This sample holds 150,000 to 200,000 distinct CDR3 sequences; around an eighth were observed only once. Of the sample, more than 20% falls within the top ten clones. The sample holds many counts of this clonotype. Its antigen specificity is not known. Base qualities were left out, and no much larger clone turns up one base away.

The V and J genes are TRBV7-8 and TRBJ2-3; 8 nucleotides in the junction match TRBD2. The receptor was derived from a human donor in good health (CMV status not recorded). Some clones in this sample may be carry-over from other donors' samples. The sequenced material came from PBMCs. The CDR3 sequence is CASSSVSGAGTDTQYF. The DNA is TGTGCCAGCAGCTCAGTTAGCGGGGCGGGAACAGATACGCAGTATTTT.